Following are 27 T cell receptor beta chains from one sample sequenced in a study of blood T cell repertoires in COVID-19. Repertoires were generated with immunoSEQ multiplex PCR, while TCRdb's copy carries only in-frame clones and drops some. The repertoire includes hundreds of thousands of clones, around 90% of them detected once, and just under 9.5% sits in the top ten. Source material: peripheral blood. Every receptor here comes from a man between 18 and 29 years old with active or convalescent COVID-19.

This chain joins TRBV12-3 or TRBV12-4 and TRBJ2-5; no firm D call. The V end was cut by 5 bases, the J end by 5 bases, with 9 bases between. This CDR3 is built from 12 residues. CDR3 in DNA: TGTGCCAGCAGTCCCTCCGCGGAGACCCAGTACTTC. Translation: CASSPSAETQYF.

The chain couples TRBV2 to TRBJ1-3; D not resolved. Trimming stripped 2 bases from V and 0 bases from J, with 5 bases between. Per germline, CDR1 SNHLY and CDR2 FYNNEI. The CDR3 covers 14 residues. CDR3 sequence: CASSESPSGNTIYF. The CDR3 DNA reads TGTGCCAGCAGTGAAAGCCCCTCTGGAAACACCATATATTTT.

The chain recombines TRBV18 with TRBJ1-6, with 10 bases lining up with TRBD1. The CDR3 extends over 15 amino acids. CDR1 is KGHSH and CDR2 is LQKENI in the germline V gene. Trimming cost V 4 bases and J 7 bases; bases outside gene matches: 4. CDR3 in amino acids: CASSRGTGANSPLHF. As DNA, the CDR3 is TGTGCCAGCTCACGGGGGACAGGGGCCAATTCACCCCTCCACTTT.

This clone was detected once. The CDR3 sequence: CASSLLGQGAYGYTF. CDR3 nucleotides: TGTGCCAGCAGCTTACTGGGACAGGGGGCCTATGGCTACACCTTC. This sequence joins TRBV7-2 and TRBJ1-2, with 12 bases lining up with TRBD1. The trim removed 2 bases at V and 4 bases at J, leaving 2 bases unmatched. Germline CDR1 reads SGHTA; CDR2 reads FQGNSA. The CDR3 length is 15 residues. Filled out from reference TRBV7-2 and TRBJ1-2, the complete variable domain reads GAGVSQSPSNKVTEKGKDVELRCDPISGHTALYWYRQSLGQGLEFLIYFQGNSAPDKSGLPSDRFSAERTGGSVSTLTIQRTQQEDSAVYLCASSLLGQGAYGYTFGSGTRLTVV.

This rearrangement joins TRBV7-6 to TRBJ1-1; D remains unclear. The germline V gene encodes CDR1 SGHVS and CDR2 FNYEAQ. V lost 1 base and J lost 2, with 26 bases in between. The CDR3 length is 20 residues. The CDR3, as DNA: TGTGCCAGCAGCTTAGTCCAAGATTTCCGGGTCTCCGAAGTTAACACTGAAGCTTTCTTT. It yields the protein CASSLVQDFRVSEVNTEAFF.

This clone was recorded a few times. This sequence joins TRBV2 and TRBJ1-4; D is unclear. CDR1 SNHLY and CDR2 FYNNEI come from the germline V gene. Trimming took 4 bases from V and 0 from J, leaving 6 bases between them. The CDR3 loop spans 14 amino acids. In DNA, the CDR3 is TGTGCCAGCAGTGCACTCCCAACTAATGAAAAACTGTTTTTT. It yields the protein CASSALPTNEKLFF.

In nucleotides, the CDR3 is TGTGCCACAGGACTAGACGCCTACAATGAGCAGTTCTTC. This sequence encodes CATGLDAYNEQFF. This rearrangement joins TRBV6-5 to TRBJ2-1; 7 nucleotides agree with TRBD2. CDR1 is MNHEY and CDR2 is SVGAGI in the germline V gene. The ends lost 10 bases at V and 2 bases at J; junction bases unmatched: 5. CDR3 size: 13 residues.

This clone showed up just once. The chain employs TRBV15 and TRBJ2-3; tentatively, D is TRBD1 (6 bases). V was pared by 4 bases and J by 4 bases, with 12 bases between. The CDR3 has 14 residues. Looked up from germline, CDR1 is LNHNV and CDR2 is YYDKDF (reference sequence). The CDR3 nucleotides are TGTGCCACCAGCATCTCGGACAGAGCAGATACGCAGTATTTT. Translating gives CATSISDRADTQYF.

Details on this clone: Germline is not matched at one junction end, which may reflect a read error. The V call is TRBV6-6, the J call TRBJ2-7; weak D call: TRBD2 (6 bases). The CDR3 is 14 amino acids. Germline CDR1 is MNHNY and CDR2 is SVGAGI (reference sequence). The DNA for the CDR3 is TGTGCCAGCAGTCAGGGACTCCCTAACTACGAGCAGTGCTTC. Protein product: CASSQGLPNYEQCF.

The chain employs TRBV19 and TRBJ2-7; 8 nucleotides align to TRBD1. CDR1 and CDR2 from the germline V gene are LNHDA and SQIVND (reference sequence). The trim removed 6 bases at V and 4 bases at J, leaving 11 bases unmatched. The CDR3 has 15 residues. The CDR3 DNA is TGTGCCAGTAGAACCGCGGACAGGGTTGGATACGAGCAGTACTTC. As protein: CASRTADRVGYEQYF.

The gene calls are TRBV2 and TRBJ2-7; TRBD1 aligns across 9 bases. Germline CDR1 and CDR2: SNHLY and FYNNEI. CDR3 length: 14 amino acids. V lost 6 bases and J lost 3; bases outside the gene matches: 6. CDR3 sequence (DNA): TGTGCCAGCAGGAGACCGGGACAGGGCTACGAGCAGTACTTC. This translates into CASRRPGQGYEQYF.

CDR3 DNA sequence: TGTGCCAGCAGCTTAGTACCCCGCAGGGACTTTAGCAATCAGCCCCAGCATTTT. It translates to CASSLVPRRDFSNQPQHF. The J gene is TRBJ1-5, the V gene TRBV7-8; D might be TRBD1 (5 bases). V was shortened by 1 base and J by 0 bases, with 16 bases between the two germline ends. This CDR3 is built from 18 residues. Germline V lookup: CDR1 SGHVS, CDR2 FQNEAQ.

On this clone: Additional DNA sequences in this sample encode the identical CDR3. The chain uses TRBV9 and TRBJ2-3; 10 positions match TRBD2. CDR1 and CDR2 (germline): SGDLS, YYNGEE. The V segment lost 3 bases and the J segment 6 bases; nucleotides outside the gene matches: 4. The CDR3 loop spans 14 amino acids. In nucleotides, the CDR3 is TGTGCCAGCAGCGCGAGCGGGGGGGCGGATACGCAGTATTTT. It encodes CASSASGGADTQYF.

The chain has TRBV19 and TRBJ2-2; possibly TRBD2 for D (5 bases). CDR3 length: 16 residues. Germline V gives CDR1 LNHDA, CDR2 SQIVND (reference sequence). V shed 3 bases and J shed 1 base, with 12 bases lying between them. CDR3 coding DNA: TGTGCCAGTAGTATTATCGGGGTGGAGAACACCGGGGAGCTGTTTTTT. Translating gives CASSIIGVENTGELFF.

J is TRBJ1-1 and V is TRBV13; 11 positions match TRBD1. Germline CDR1 is PRHDT and CDR2 is FYEKMQ (reference sequence). The length of the CDR3 is 16 residues. Germline trimming cut 7 bases from V and 2 bases from J; bases unmatched to any gene: 9. This CDR3 reads CASMSGTGGENTEAFF. The CDR3 DNA is TGTGCCAGCATGTCCGGGACAGGGGGAGAAAACACTGAAGCTTTCTTT.

This clone was recorded a few times. The gene calls are TRBV20-1 and TRBJ1-2; D might be TRBD1 (5 bases). There are 13 residues in the CDR3. V was trimmed by 3 bases and J by 4 bases, leaving 12 bases between them. CDR1 is DFQATT, CDR2 SNEGSKA, per germline (reference sequence). CDR3 sequence: CSASAGSSYGYTF. Here the CDR3 DNA reads TGCAGTGCTAGTGCAGGGTCTAGCTATGGCTACACCTTC.

The chain couples TRBV19 to TRBJ1-4, with TRBD1 as a possible D gene (6 bases). Germline CDR1 reads LNHDA; CDR2 reads SQIVND (reference sequence). Between the trimmed V and J ends, which lost 6 bases and 8 bases, there was a span of 13 bases. The CDR3 length is 13 residues. CDR3 sequence: CASRGGPYEKLFF. The CDR3 region has the DNA TGTGCCAGTAGGGGGGGGCCTTACGAAAAACTGTTTTTT.

The chain has TRBV18 and TRBJ1-3, with TRBD1 as a possible D gene (5 bases). CDR3 length equals 14 residues. V shed 4 bases and J shed 0 bases, with 7 bases lying between them. CDR1 and CDR2 (germline): KGHSH, LQKENI. The CDR3 is CASSQTVSGNTIYF. CDR3 DNA: TGTGCCAGCTCACAGACAGTCTCTGGAAACACCATATATTTT.

The chain is built from TRBV7-7 and TRBJ1-5; D uncertain. This CDR3 comprises 13 residues. The V end lost 1 base, the J end lost 4 bases, and 5 bases lay between the germline ends. The germline V gene encodes CDR1 SSHAT and CDR2 FNYEAQ (reference sequence). CDR3: CASSLGENQPQHF. For the CDR3, the DNA is TGTGCCAGCAGCTTAGGAGAAAATCAGCCCCAGCATTTT.

The gene calls are TRBV11-3 and TRBJ2-1, with 9 bases aligning to TRBD2. There are 15 residues in the CDR3. The germline V gene encodes CDR1 SGHNT and CDR2 YENEEA. Trimming took 5 bases from V and 6 from J; bases not matched to a gene: 8. In DNA, the CDR3 is TGTGCCAGCAGCCTCGGCGGTAGCGGGGGCAATGAGCAGTTCTTC. Translating it yields CASSLGGSGGNEQFF. The full variable domain, its missing parts supplied by reference TRBV11-3 and TRBJ2-1, is EAGVVQSPRYKIIEKKQPVAFWCNPISGHNTLYWYLQNLGQGPELLIRYENEEAVDDSQLPKDRFSAERLKGVDSTLKIQPAELGDSAVYLCASSLGGSGGNEQFFGPGTRLTVL.

The chain uses TRBV4-3 and TRBJ1-4; 7 bases align to TRBD1. The V gene end was trimmed by 3 bases and the J gene end by 8 bases; junction bases not matched to a gene: 21. Germline lookup yields CDR1 LGHNA and CDR2 YSLEER. The CDR3 has 19 residues. The CDR3 DNA is TGCGCCAGCAGCCAGATGCAGGGGGGTTTTGGGGGCTCAAAGGAAAAACTGTTTTTT. Its translation is CASSQMQGGFGGSKEKLFF.

The J gene is TRBJ2-3, the V gene TRBV5-1, with D possibly being TRBD2 (6 bases). The CDR3 consists of 16 residues. CDR1 and CDR2 (germline): SGHRS, YFSETQ. Trimming left V 0 bases short and J 5 bases short, with 16 bases between. Here the CDR3 reads CASSLAGEWGGDTQYF. As DNA, the CDR3 is TGCGCCAGCAGCTTGGCGGGGGAATGGGGCGGAGATACGCAGTATTTT.

Concerning this clone: Its ends do not fully match the called genes, so a read error is possible. The rearrangement uses TRBV18 and TRBJ2-1; TRBD1 matches 10 bases. The CDR3 sequence is 13 residues long. Germline CDR1 reads KGHSH; CDR2 reads LQKENI. CDR3 region: CASSPNLDRGGIF. The CDR3, as DNA: TGTGCCAGCTCACCCAACCTGGACAGGGGGGGTATCTTC.

The chain couples TRBV6-6 to TRBJ2-3; 9 bases match TRBD2. CDR3 size: 18 residues. V lost 5 bases to trimming and J lost 1 base; unmatched junction nucleotides: 13. The germline V gene has CDR1 MNHNY and CDR2 SVGAGI (reference sequence). CDR3 DNA sequence: TGTGCCAGCAGTCGTAGCGGGAGCTTCCCCTCTCGCACAGATACGCAGTATTTT. This gives the protein CASSRSGSFPSRTDTQYF.

The DNA of the CDR3 is TGTGCCATCAGGGGGCCGACTGAAGCTTTCTTT. Its protein is CAIRGPTEAFF. V usage is TRBV2 and J usage is TRBJ1-1; TRBD1 aligns across 8 bases. The V and J ends lost 10 bases and 5 bases, in that order; junction bases with no gene match: 3. The CDR3 has 11 amino acids. The germline V gene has CDR1 SNHLY and CDR2 FYNNEI. The entire variable domain, with the rest obtained from reference TRBV2 and TRBJ1-1, is as follows: EPEVTQTPSHQVTQMGQEVILRCVPISNHLYFYWYRQILGQKVEFLVSFYNNEISEKSEIFDDQFSVERPDGSNFTLKIRSTKLEDSAMYFCAIRGPTEAFFGQGTRLTVV.

CDR3 region: CASSIDNHGGTSPLHF. The CDR3 DNA is TGTGCCAGTAGTATAGATAATCACGGGGGAACGTCACCCCTCCACTTT. The J gene is TRBJ1-6, the V gene TRBV19; possibly TRBD1 for D (5 bases). The CDR3 is 16 amino acids. With 0 bases removed from V and 10 bases from J, the gap between germline ends came to 16 bases. Germline V gene lookup returns CDR1 LNHDA and CDR2 SQIVND (reference sequence).

V gene TRBV27 combines with J gene TRBJ2-3; 11 nucleotides align to TRBD2. The junction had 4 bases not matched to a gene; V was cut back by 0 bases and J by 2 bases. This CDR3 comprises 17 residues. CDR1 MNHEY and CDR2 SMNVEV come from the germline V gene (reference sequence). The CDR3 region is CASSLSVLAGATDTQYF. CDR3 coding DNA: TGTGCCAGCAGTTTATCGGTACTAGCGGGGGCCACAGATACGCAGTATTTT.